The 3 T cell receptor beta chains given below trace back to one sample, sequenced in a study of cytomegalovirus exposure and HLA in healthy donors (dated by TCRdb to the late 2010s). The library came from the immunoSEQ multiplex PCR assay. For the multiplex PCR, a mixture combining 60 forward primers for TCR Vbeta segments and 13 reverse primers for TCR Jbeta segments was used. The source is immuneACCESS, and TCRdb retained only in-frame sequences with V and J called. Part of the clones is not carried over; for the studies checked, unresolved V genes explain less than half of this, and the remainder is unexplained. A total of around 140,000 clones appear in this sample, nearly 90% of them only once. 0.45% to 0.55% of the sample is in the top ten clones. Sequencing was done on a sample of PBMCs. Source of these receptors: a woman aged 40-49 years in good health and CMV-seronegative.

The chain has TRBV21-1 and TRBJ2-7; TRBD1 is the table's D call and was not checked against the DNA. TRBV21-1 is annotated as a pseudogene. The CDR3 sequence is 17 residues long. The CDR3 DNA is TGTGCCAGCAGCAAGAGGGGACAGGCCGCCGCTCTCTACGAGCAGTACTTC. Encoded protein: CASSKRGQAAALYEQYF.

V usage is TRBV18 and J usage is TRBJ1-3; D unresolved. The CDR3 runs to 16 residues. Trimming cost V 0 bases and J 0 bases, with 9 bases left between them. CDR1 and CDR2 (germline): KGHSH, LQKENI. The CDR3 bases are TGTGCCAGCTCACCACCGGTCAGTACCTCTGGAAACACCATATATTTT. Protein: CASSPPVSTSGNTIYF.

The gene calls are TRBV7-6 and TRBJ2-2, with 8 bases aligning to TRBD2. CDR1 is SGHVS and CDR2 is FNYEAQ in the germline V gene. The CDR3 runs 15 residues. V lost 7 bases to trimming and J lost 2 bases; unmatched junction nucleotides: 6. The CDR3 loop is CASTPAGVNTGELFF. The CDR3 nucleotides are TGTGCCAGCACCCCAGCGGGGGTTAACACCGGGGAGCTGTTTTTT.